This is a list of T cell receptor beta chains from one sample in a study of blood T cell repertoires in COVID-19. Sequencing was performed with immunoSEQ multiplex PCR; in TCRdb, only in-frame clones are kept and a portion is missing. The sample lists roughly 220,000 clones, 80% to 90% occurring once. What was sequenced was PBMCs or T cells enriched from blood (not recorded which). The receptor source for this set is a woman aged 45-59 years with acute COVID-19. CDR3s include the opening cysteine and the closing phenylalanine or tryptophan. D genes are given only for firm matches. Expanded clones get a size class; other rows say once, few or many, or leave the size out.

d_call	clone_size	v_call	j_call	cdr3_aa	cdr3_nt
-	-	TRBV9	TRBJ2-1	CASSVWATGEQFF	TGTGCCAGCAGCGTATGGGCGACCGGTGAGCAGTTCTTC
-	few	TRBV5-1	TRBJ1-5	CASSLDSSNQPQHF	TGCGCCAGCAGCTTGGACAGTAGCAATCAGCCCCAGCATTTT
TRBD1	-	TRBV28	TRBJ1-1	CASSPLTGVDTEAFF	TGTGCCAGCAGTCCGTTGACAGGGGTAGATACTGAAGCTTTCTTT
-	once	TRBV5-1	TRBJ1-1	CASSLGALAGTSAEAFF	TGCGCCAGCAGCTTGGGAGCCTTGGCGGGGACGTCGGCAGAAGCTTTCTTT
TRBD1	-	TRBV5-1	TRBJ2-2	CASSLATGTTGELFF	TGCGCCAGCAGCTTGGCGACAGGGACCACCGGGGAGCTGTTTTTT
TRBD2	-	TRBV27	TRBJ2-7	CASGPVGGTYEQYF	TGTGCCAGCGGCCCCGTGGGAGGGACCTACGAGCAGTACTTC
TRBD1	-	TRBV5-5	TRBJ1-6	CASSSGTVNSPLHF	TGTGCCAGCAGCTCTGGGACAGTCAATTCACCCCTCCACTTT
TRBD1	-	TRBV28	TRBJ2-5	CASSRIQGVETQYF	TGTGCCAGCAGCAGAATACAGGGGGTGGAGACCCAGTACTTC
TRBD2	-	TRBV24-1	TRBJ2-1	CATRAASGSFNEQFF	TGTGCCACCAGAGCGGCTAGCGGGAGCTTCAATGAGCAGTTCTTC
TRBD1	-	TRBV30	TRBJ1-1	CAWSGADRGRRRNTEAFF	TGTGCCTGGAGTGGGGCCGACAGGGGGCGGAGAAGGAACACTGAAGCTTTCTTT
-	-	TRBV5-4	TRBJ2-3	CASSQTLTDTQYF	TGTGCCAGCAGCCAGACTCTCACAGATACGCAGTATTTT
TRBD1	-	TRBV7-2	TRBJ1-2	CASSLLQGADGYTF	TGTGCCAGCAGCTTACTACAGGGGGCTGATGGCTACACCTTC
TRBD1	-	TRBV6-5	TRBJ2-7	CASSTEQGAYEQYF	TGTGCCAGCAGTACAGAACAGGGGGCCTACGAGCAGTACTTC
TRBD2	-	TRBV9	TRBJ2-3	CASSVGLARRETDTQYF	TGTGCCAGCAGCGTAGGACTAGCGCGAAGGGAGACAGATACGCAGTATTTT
TRBD1	-	TRBV19	TRBJ2-7	CASTLSGTGASEQYF	TGTGCCAGTACCCTATCCGGGACAGGAGCCAGCGAGCAGTACTTC
TRBD1	once	TRBV2	TRBJ1-4	CASEPGQGNEKLFF	TGTGCCAGCGAACCGGGACAGGGGAATGAAAAACTGTTTTTT
TRBD1	-	TRBV5-4	TRBJ1-1	CASSFGQGTEAFF	TGTGCCAGCAGCTTCGGACAGGGCACTGAAGCTTTCTTT
TRBD1	-	TRBV25-1	TRBJ1-1	CASSVAGGLAEAFF	TGTGCCAGCAGTGTGGCAGGGGGTCTCGCTGAAGCTTTCTTT
-	-	TRBV28	TRBJ1-4	CASSFQGTANEKLFF	TGTGCCAGCAGTTTTCAGGGAACGGCTAATGAAAAACTGTTTTTT
-	once	TRBV4-2	TRBJ2-1	CASSQERVAYNEQFF	TGTGCCAGCAGCCAAGAGCGGGTCGCCTACAATGAGCAGTTCTTC
-	-	TRBV9	TRBJ1-3	CASSGRTASGNTIYF	TGTGCCAGCAGTGGGCGGACAGCCTCTGGAAACACCATATATTTT
TRBD2	-	TRBV27	TRBJ2-6	CASSPTPWTSGSTGANVLTF	TGTGCCAGCAGTCCTACCCCATGGACTAGCGGGAGTACTGGGGCCAACGTCCTGACTTTC
-	-	TRBV30	TRBJ2-3	CAFSGEASTDTQYF	TGTGCTTTTAGCGGAGAGGCTAGCACAGATACGCAGTATTTT
-	-	TRBV27	TRBJ2-7	CASSLQGRSYEQYF	TGTGCCAGCAGTTTACAGGGAAGATCGTACGAGCAGTACTTC
TRBD1	-	TRBV28	TRBJ1-1	CASRWTGRKNEAFF	TGTGCCAGCAGATGGACAGGACGAAAAAATGAAGCTTTCTTT
-	-	TRBV5-5	TRBJ2-7	CASSLEAPTGTPYEQYF	TGTGCCAGCAGCTTGGAAGCCCCAACAGGGACCCCCTACGAGCAGTACTTC
-	once	TRBV28	TRBJ2-2	CASSFSATRTGELFF	TGTGCCAGCAGTTTTTCGGCGACAAGAACCGGGGAGCTGTTTTTT
TRBD2	-	TRBV15	TRBJ2-1	CATSSSGGDEQFF	TGTGCCACCAGCAGCTCGGGGGGGGATGAGCAGTTCTTC
-	-	TRBV12-3/TRBV12-4	TRBJ2-7	CASRGPTYEQYF	TGTGCCAGCAGGGGGCCTACCTACGAGCAGTACTTC
TRBD2	-	TRBV2	TRBJ2-5	CASSDMTSGKMNF	TGTGCCAGCAGTGATATGACTAGCGGGAAGATGAACTTC
TRBD1	-	TRBV11-1	TRBJ2-7	CASSLGAGGTYEQYF	TGTGCCAGCAGCTTAGGGGCAGGGGGTACCTACGAGCAGTACTTC
TRBD2	-	TRBV18	TRBJ2-3	CASSPRLAGGPSTDTQYF	TGTGCCAGCTCCCCCCGGCTAGCGGGAGGGCCGAGCACAGATACGCAGTATTTT
TRBD1	once	TRBV7-2	TRBJ2-7	CASSLDVGQGFEQYF	TGTGCCAGCAGCTTAGATGTCGGACAGGGATTCGAGCAGTACTTC
TRBD1	-	TRBV18	TRBJ1-6	CASSQTGDNSPLHF	TGTGCCAGCTCACAGACAGGGGACAATTCACCCCTCCACTTT
TRBD2	-	TRBV5-4	TRBJ2-5	CASSLAGLAGVKETQYF	TGTGCCAGCAGCTTGGCCGGACTGGCGGGGGTAAAAGAGACCCAGTACTTC
TRBD1	-	TRBV29-1	TRBJ2-1	CSVGQGSYNEQFF	TGCAGCGTGGGACAGGGCTCCTACAATGAGCAGTTCTTC
TRBD2	-	TRBV9	TRBJ2-1	CASSAAGGPYNEQFF	TGTGCCAGCAGCGCAGCGGGAGGGCCGTACAATGAGCAGTTCTTC
-	-	TRBV4-3	TRBJ2-7	CASSQEGGDTSYEQYF	TGCGCCAGCAGCCAAGAGGGAGGGGACACCTCCTACGAGCAGTACTTC
-	-	TRBV27	TRBJ1-2	CASSPLIETAEGYTF	TGTGCCAGCAGTCCGTTAATTGAGACCGCGGAGGGCTACACCTTC
-	-	TRBV7-5	TRBJ1-4	CARSPPPATNEKLFF	TGTGCCAGAAGCCCACCCCCGGCAACTAATGAAAAACTGTTTTTT
-	-	TRBV5-4	TRBJ1-1	CASSLGGGQYTEAFF	TGTGCCAGCAGCTTGGGGGGAGGCCAGTACACTGAAGCTTTCTTT
-	-	TRBV5-4	TRBJ1-1	CASSLTSFTEAFF	TGTGCCAGCAGCCTTACTAGTTTCACTGAAGCTTTCTTT
TRBD2	-	TRBV5-1	TRBJ2-5	CASSIGLAGVRSSETQYF	TGCGCCAGCAGCATTGGACTAGCGGGAGTTAGAAGTAGCGAGACCCAGTACTTC
TRBD1	-	TRBV5-6	TRBJ1-1	CASSLPTNRGPIHTEAFF	TGTGCCAGCAGCTTGCCCACGAACAGGGGGCCCATACACACTGAAGCTTTCTTT
TRBD1	-	TRBV4-2	TRBJ1-2	CASSQDRGPGYGYTF	TGTGCCAGCAGCCAAGATAGGGGGCCGGGCTATGGCTACACCTTC
TRBD2	-	TRBV7-9	TRBJ2-4	CASSPGLAGGPSAKNIQYF	TGTGCCAGCAGCCCAGGACTAGCGGGAGGGCCTTCTGCCAAAAACATTCAGTACTTC
-	-	TRBV6-2/TRBV6-3	TRBJ1-2	CASSYSAQGTNYGYTF	TGTGCCAGCAGTTACTCAGCACAGGGAACTAACTATGGCTACACCTTC
-	-	TRBV27	TRBJ1-2	CASSFVGRYSGYTF	TGTGCCAGCAGTTTTGTGGGCAGATACTCTGGCTACACCTTC
TRBD1	-	TRBV11-2	TRBJ1-2	CASSRQGNYGYTF	TGTGCCAGCAGCAGACAGGGAAACTATGGCTACACCTTC
TRBD1	-	TRBV2	TRBJ1-2	CASSEAFGTGYYGYTF	TGTGCCAGCAGTGAAGCGTTCGGGACAGGGTACTATGGCTACACCTTC
TRBD1	-	TRBV7-3	TRBJ1-2	CASSLRAGGSYGYTF	TGTGCCAGCAGCTTAAGGGCAGGGGGCTCCTATGGCTACACCTTC
TRBD2	-	TRBV28	TRBJ2-3	CASSNLAGGPSSTDTQYF	TGTGCCAGCAGCAACCTAGCGGGAGGGCCCTCTAGCACAGATACGCAGTATTTT
-	few	TRBV13	TRBJ1-1	CASSLGRGTEAFF	TGTGCCAGCAGCTTAGGCAGGGGCACTGAAGCTTTCTTT
-	-	TRBV19	TRBJ1-5	CASSAQTGNQPQHF	TGTGCCAGTAGTGCCCAAACAGGGAACCAGCCCCAGCATTTT
-	-	TRBV24-1	TRBJ1-5	CATQDRVGYQPQHF	TGTGCCACCCAGGACAGAGTCGGCTATCAGCCCCAGCATTTT
TRBD1	-	TRBV28	TRBJ1-5	CASSLYGQGVSNQPQHF	TGTGCCAGCAGTTTATACGGACAGGGCGTTAGCAATCAGCCCCAGCATTTT
-	-	TRBV7-9	TRBJ2-7	CASSALGLSAYEQYF	TGTGCCAGCAGCGCACTCGGACTTTCTGCCTACGAGCAGTACTTC
TRBD1	-	TRBV7-9	TRBJ2-3	CASSLGGQGNTDTQYF	TGTGCCAGCAGCTTAGGGGGACAGGGGAACACAGATACGCAGTATTTT
-	-	TRBV28	TRBJ2-6	CASSLAGSGANVLTF	TGTGCCAGCAGTTTGGCGGGCTCTGGGGCCAACGTCCTGACTTTC